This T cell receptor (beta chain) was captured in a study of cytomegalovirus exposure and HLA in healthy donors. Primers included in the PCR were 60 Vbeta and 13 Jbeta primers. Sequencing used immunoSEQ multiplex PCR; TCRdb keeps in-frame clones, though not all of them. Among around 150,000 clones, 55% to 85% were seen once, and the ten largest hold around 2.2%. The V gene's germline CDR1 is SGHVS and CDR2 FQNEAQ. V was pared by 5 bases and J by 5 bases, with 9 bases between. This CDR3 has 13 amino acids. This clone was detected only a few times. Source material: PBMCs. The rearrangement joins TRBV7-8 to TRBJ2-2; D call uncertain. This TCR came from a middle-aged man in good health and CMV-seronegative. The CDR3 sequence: CASSKPRTGELFF. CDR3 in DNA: TGTGCCAGCAGCAAACCGAGAACCGGGGAGCTGTTTTTT.